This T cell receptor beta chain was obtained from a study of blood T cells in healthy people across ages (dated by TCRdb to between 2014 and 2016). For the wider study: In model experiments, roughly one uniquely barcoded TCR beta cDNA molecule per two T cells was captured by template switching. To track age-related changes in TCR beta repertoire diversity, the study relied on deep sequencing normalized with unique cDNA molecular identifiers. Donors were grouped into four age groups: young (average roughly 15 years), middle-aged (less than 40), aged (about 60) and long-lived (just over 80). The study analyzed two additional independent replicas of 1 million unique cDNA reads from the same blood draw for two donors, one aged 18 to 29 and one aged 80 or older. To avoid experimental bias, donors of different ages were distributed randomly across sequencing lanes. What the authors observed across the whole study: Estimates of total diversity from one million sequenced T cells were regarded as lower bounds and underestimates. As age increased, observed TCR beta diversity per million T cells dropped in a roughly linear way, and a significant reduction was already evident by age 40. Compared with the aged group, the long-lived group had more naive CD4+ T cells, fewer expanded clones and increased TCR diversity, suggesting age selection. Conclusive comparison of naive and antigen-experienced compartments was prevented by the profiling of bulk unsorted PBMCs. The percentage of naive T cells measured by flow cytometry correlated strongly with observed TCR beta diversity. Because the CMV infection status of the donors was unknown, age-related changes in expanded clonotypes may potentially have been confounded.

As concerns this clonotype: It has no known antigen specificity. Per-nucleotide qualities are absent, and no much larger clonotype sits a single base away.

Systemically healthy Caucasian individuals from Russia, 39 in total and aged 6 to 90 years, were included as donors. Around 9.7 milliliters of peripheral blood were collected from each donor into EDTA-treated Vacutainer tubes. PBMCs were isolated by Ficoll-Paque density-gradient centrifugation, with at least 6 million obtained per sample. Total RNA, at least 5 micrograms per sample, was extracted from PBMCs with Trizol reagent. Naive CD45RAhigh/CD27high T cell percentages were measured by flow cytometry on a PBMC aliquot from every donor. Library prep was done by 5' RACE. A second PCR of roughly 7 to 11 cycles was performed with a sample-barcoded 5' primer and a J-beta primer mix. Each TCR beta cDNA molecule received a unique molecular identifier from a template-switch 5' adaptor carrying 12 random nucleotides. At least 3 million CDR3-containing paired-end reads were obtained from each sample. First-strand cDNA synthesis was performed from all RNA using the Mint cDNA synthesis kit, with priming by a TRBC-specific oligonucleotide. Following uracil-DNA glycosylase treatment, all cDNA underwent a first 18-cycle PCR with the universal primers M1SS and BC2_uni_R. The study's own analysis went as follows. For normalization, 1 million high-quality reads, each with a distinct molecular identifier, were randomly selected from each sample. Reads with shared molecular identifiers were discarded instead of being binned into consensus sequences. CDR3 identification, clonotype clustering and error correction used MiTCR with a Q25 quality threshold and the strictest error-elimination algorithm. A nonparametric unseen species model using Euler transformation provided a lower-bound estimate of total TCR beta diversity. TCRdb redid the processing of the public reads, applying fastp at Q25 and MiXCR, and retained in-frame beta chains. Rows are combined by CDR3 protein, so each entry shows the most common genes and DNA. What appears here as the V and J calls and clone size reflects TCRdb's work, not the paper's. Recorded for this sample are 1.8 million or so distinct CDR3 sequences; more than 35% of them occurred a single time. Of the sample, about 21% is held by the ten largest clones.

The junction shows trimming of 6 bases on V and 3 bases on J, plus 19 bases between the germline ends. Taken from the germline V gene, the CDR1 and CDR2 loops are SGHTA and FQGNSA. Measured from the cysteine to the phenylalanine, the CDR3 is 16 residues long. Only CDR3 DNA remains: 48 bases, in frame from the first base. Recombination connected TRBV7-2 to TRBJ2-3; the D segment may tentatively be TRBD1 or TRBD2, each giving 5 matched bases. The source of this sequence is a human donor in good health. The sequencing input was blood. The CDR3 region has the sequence CASSRNRGVSTDTQYF. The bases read TGTGCCAGCAGTCGTAATAGGGGAGTGAGTACAGATACGCAGTATTTT.